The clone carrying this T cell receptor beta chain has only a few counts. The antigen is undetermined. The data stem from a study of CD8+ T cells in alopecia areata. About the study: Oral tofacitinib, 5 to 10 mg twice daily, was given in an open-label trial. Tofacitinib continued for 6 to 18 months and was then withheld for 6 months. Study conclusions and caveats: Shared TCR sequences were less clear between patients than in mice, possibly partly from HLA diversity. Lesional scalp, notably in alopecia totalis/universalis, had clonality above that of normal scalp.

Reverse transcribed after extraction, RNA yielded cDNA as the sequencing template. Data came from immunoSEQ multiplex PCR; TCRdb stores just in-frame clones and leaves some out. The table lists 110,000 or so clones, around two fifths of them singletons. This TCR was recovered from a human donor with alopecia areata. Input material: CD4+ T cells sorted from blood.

DNA for the CDR3: TGTGCCAGCAGTGGGGATTACTATGGCTACACCTTC. Translated, it gives CASSGDYYGYTF. The chain links TRBV2 to TRBJ1-2; D ambiguous. The CDR3 sequence is 12 residues long. CDR1 SNHLY and CDR2 FYNNEI come from the germline V gene. Trimming removed 4 bases from V and 3 bases from J, with 6 bases in between.